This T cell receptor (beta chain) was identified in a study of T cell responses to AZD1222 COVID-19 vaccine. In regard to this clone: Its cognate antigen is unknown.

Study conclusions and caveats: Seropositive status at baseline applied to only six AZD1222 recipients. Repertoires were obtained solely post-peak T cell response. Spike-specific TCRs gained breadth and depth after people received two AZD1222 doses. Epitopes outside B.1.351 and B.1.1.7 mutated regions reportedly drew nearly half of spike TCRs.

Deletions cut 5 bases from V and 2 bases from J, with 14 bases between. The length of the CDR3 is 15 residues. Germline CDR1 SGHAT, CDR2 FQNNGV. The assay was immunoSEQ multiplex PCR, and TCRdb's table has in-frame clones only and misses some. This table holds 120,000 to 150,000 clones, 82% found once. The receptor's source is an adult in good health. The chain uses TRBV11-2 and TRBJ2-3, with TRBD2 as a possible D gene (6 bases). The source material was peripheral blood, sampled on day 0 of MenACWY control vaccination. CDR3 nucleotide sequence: TGTGCCAGCAGCCATGGGGCGGGGAACACAGATACGCAGTATTTT. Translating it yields CASSHGAGNTDTQYF.